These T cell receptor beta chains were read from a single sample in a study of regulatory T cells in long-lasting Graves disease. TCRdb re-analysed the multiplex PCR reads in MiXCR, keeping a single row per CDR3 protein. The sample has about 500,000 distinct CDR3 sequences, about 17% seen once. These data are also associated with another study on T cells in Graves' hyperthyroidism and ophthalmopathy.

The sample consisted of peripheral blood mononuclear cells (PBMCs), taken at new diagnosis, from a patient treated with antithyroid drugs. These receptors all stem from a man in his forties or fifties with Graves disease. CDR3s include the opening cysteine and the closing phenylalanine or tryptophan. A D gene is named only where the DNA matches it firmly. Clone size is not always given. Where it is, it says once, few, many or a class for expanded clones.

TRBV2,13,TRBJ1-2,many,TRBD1,CASRDRENYGYTF,TGTGCCAGCCGGGACAGGGAAAACTATGGCTACACCTTC
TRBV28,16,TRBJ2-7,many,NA,CASSQRVAVFSYEQYF,TGTGCCAGCAGCCAACGGGTAGCGGTTTTTTCCTACGAGCAGTACTTC
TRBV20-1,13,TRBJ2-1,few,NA,CSARDPGLVEGFF,TGCAGTGCTAGAGACCCCGGGCTGGTTGAGGGGTTCTTC
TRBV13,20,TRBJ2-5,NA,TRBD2,CASSLRRGTSGRNPQETQYF,TGTGCCAGCAGCTTAAGGCGAGGGACTAGCGGGAGGAACCCCCAAGAGACCCAGTACTTC
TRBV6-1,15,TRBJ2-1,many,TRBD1,CASSEPGQGGNEQFF,TGTGCCAGCAGCGAACCGGGACAGGGAGGCAATGAGCAGTTCTTC
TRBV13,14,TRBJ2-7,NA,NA,CASSLVRGAYEQYF,TGTGCCAGCAGCTTAGTCAGGGGAGCCTACGAGCAGTACTTC
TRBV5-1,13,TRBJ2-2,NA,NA,CASSFNDPGELFF,TGCGCCAGCAGCTTCAATGATCCCGGGGAGCTGTTTTTT
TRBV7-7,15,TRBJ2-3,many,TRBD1,CASSLGQGATDTQYF,TGTGCTAGCAGCCTTGGACAGGGGGCGACAGATACGCAGTATTTT
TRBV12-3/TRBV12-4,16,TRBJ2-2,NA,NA,CASSQGGTAYTGELFF,TGTGCCAGCAGCCAAGGGGGGACGGCGTACACCGGGGAGCTGTTTTTT
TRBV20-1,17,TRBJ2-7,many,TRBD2,CSARDGLSGSSHHEQYF,TGCAGTGCTAGAGATGGGCTAAGCGGGAGTAGTCACCACGAGCAGTACTTC
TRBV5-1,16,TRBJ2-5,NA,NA,CASSGGVGAGGRTQYF,TGCGCCAGCAGCGGGGGAGTGGGGGCCGGGGGTCGGACCCAGTACTTC
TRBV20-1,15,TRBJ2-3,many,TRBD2,CSAKALAGGPDTQYF,TGCAGTGCAAAGGCCCTAGCGGGAGGCCCAGATACGCAGTATTTT
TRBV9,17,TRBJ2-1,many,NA,CASSTRGGMGFYNEQFF,TGTGCCAGCAGCACACGTGGAGGGATGGGTTTCTACAATGAGCAGTTCTTC
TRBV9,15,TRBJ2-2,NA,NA,CASSAHRLGTGELFF,TGTGCCAGCAGCGCTCATCGACTAGGAACCGGGGAGCTGTTTTTT
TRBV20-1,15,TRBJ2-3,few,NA,CSASMTGSITDTQYF,TGCAGTGCTAGTATGACAGGATCTATCACAGATACGCAGTATTTT
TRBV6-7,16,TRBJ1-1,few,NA,CASSYPTGSGNTEAFF,TGTGCCAGCAGTTACCCCACAGGGTCAGGAAACACTGAAGCTTTCTTT
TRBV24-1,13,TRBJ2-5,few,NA,CAEGTGYQETQYF,TGTGCCGAAGGGACGGGCTACCAAGAGACCCAGTACTTC
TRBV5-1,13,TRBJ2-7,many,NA,CASSYGLTYEQYF,TGCGCCAGCAGCTACGGACTGACCTACGAGCAGTACTTC
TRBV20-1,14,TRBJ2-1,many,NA,CSLLDELGNNEQFF,TGCAGTCTCCTCGATGAGCTGGGGAACAATGAGCAGTTCTTC
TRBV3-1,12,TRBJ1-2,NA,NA,CASSQDLQGYTF,TGTGCCAGCAGCCAAGACCTACAGGGATACACCTTC
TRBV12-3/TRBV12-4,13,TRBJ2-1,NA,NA,CASSLGMGDEQFF,TGTGCCAGCAGTTTGGGGATGGGGGATGAGCAGTTCTTC
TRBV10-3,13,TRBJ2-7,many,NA,CAISGGKGHEQYF,TGTGCCATCAGTGGGGGGAAGGGCCACGAGCAGTACTTC
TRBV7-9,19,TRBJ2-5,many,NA,CASSLRDRGLVSRKETQYF,TGTGCCAGCAGCTTACGGGACAGAGGACTAGTTAGTCGGAAAGAGACCCAGTACTTC
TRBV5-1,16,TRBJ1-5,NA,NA,CASSLVPDYSNQPQHF,TGCGCCAGCAGCTTGGTACCTGACTATAGCAATCAGCCCCAGCATTTT
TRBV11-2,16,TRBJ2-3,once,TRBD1,CASSYRGRPGTDTQYF,TGTGCCAGCAGCTACAGGGGGCGCCCTGGCACAGATACGCAGTATTTT
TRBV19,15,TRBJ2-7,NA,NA,CASSKSGGGGYEQYF,TGTGCCAGTAGTAAGTCCGGCGGAGGTGGCTACGAGCAGTACTTC
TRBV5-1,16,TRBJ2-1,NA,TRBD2,CASSLELADSKNEQFF,TGCGCCAGCAGCTTGGAACTAGCGGATAGTAAGAATGAGCAGTTCTTC
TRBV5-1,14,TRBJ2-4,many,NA,CASAGGDAKNIQYF,TGCGCCAGCGCGGGCGGTGACGCCAAAAACATTCAGTACTTC
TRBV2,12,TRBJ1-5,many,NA,CASSEEGQPQHF,TGTGCCAGCAGTGAGGAGGGTCAGCCCCAGCATTTT
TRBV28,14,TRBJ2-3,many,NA,CASSSRDTGDTQYF,TGTGCCAGCAGTAGCCGGGACACGGGGGATACGCAGTATTTT
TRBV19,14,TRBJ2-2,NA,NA,CASTRQGGTGELFF,TGTGCCAGTACTAGACAGGGAGGAACCGGGGAGCTGTTTTTT
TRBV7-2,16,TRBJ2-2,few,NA,CASSLNPSANTGELFF,TGTGCCAGCAGCTTAAATCCAAGCGCAAACACCGGGGAGCTGTTTTTT
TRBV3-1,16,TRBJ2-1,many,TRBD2,CASSRTIAGDFYEQFF,TGTGCCAGCAGCCGAACGATAGCGGGAGACTTCTATGAGCAGTTCTTC
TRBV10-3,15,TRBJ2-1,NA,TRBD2,CAISATSGGGETQFF,TGTGCCATCAGCGCTACTAGCGGGGGGGGGGAGACCCAGTTCTTC
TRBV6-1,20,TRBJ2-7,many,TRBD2,CASSSSGLAGETMSSYEQYF,TGTGCCAGCAGCTCATCCGGACTAGCGGGAGAAACGATGAGCTCCTACGAGCAGTACTTC
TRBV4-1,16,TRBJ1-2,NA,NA,CASSQGGGVMNYGYTF,TGCGCCAGCAGCCAAGGCGGGGGAGTTATGAACTATGGCTACACCTTC
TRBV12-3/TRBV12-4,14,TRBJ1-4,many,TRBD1,CASSTGTGDEKLFF,TGTGCCAGCAGTACCGGGACAGGGGATGAAAAACTGTTTTTT
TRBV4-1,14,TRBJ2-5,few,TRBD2,CASSQVAGGETQYF,TGCGCCAGCAGCCAAGTGGCGGGAGGGGAGACCCAGTACTTC
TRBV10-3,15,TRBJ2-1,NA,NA,CAISESARGGDEQFF,TGTGCCATCAGTGAGTCGGCCAGGGGCGGCGATGAGCAGTTCTTC
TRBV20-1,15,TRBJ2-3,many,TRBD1,CSARKTGSRTDTQYF,TGCAGTGCTAGGAAGACAGGGAGCCGCACAGATACGCAGTATTTT
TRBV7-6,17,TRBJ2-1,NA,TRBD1,CASSLVAPGQGTNEQFF,TGTGCCAGCAGCTTAGTCGCCCCGGGACAGGGTACTAATGAGCAGTTCTTC
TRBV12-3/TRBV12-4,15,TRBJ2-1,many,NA,CASSPVQDYYNEQFF,TGTGCCAGCAGTCCCGTACAGGACTACTACAATGAGCAGTTCTTC
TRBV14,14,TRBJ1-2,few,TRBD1,CASSQGDRVGGYTF,TGTGCCAGCAGCCAAGGCGACAGGGTGGGCGGCTACACCTTC
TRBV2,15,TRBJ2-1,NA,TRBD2,CASRVTSGITNEQFF,TGTGCCAGCAGAGTCACTAGCGGGATAACGAATGAGCAGTTCTTC
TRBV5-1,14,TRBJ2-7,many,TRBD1,CASSTGQEFYEQYF,TGCGCCAGCAGCACGGGACAGGAGTTCTACGAGCAGTACTTC
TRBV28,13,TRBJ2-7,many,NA,CASSLWRGYEQYF,TGTGCCAGCAGTTTATGGAGGGGCTACGAGCAGTACTTC
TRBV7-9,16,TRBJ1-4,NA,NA,CASSSSGGVLGEKLFF,TGTGCCAGCAGCTCCTCGGGGGGGGTATTAGGAGAAAAACTGTTTTTT
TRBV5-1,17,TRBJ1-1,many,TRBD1,CASSTQGPQLVGTEAFF,TGCGCCAGCAGCACACAGGGGCCCCAACTCGTGGGCACTGAAGCTTTCTTT
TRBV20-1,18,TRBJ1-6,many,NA,CSARGASTGGTYNSPLHF,TGCAGTGCTAGAGGTGCCTCGACAGGAGGGACCTATAATTCACCCCTCCACTTT
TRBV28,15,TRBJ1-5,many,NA,CASSPMRAGNQPQHF,TGTGCCAGCAGTCCCATGAGGGCGGGCAATCAGCCCCAGCATTTT
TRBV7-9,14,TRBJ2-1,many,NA,CASSKAYSYNEQFF,TGTGCCAGCAGCAAGGCTTACTCCTACAATGAGCAGTTCTTC
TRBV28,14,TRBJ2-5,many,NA,CASSFTGTPETQYF,TGTGCCAGCAGTTTTACCGGGACCCCAGAGACCCAGTACTTC
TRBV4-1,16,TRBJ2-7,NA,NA,CASSQEVGQDFYEQYF,TGCGCCAGCAGCCAAGAAGTGGGGCAGGATTTCTACGAGCAGTACTTC
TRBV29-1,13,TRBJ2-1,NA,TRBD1,CSFRTGEYNEQFF,TGCAGCTTCCGGACAGGGGAATACAATGAGCAGTTCTTC